The 27 T cell receptor beta chains listed next were all sequenced from one sample in a study of naive and memory T cell subsets (dated by TCRdb to the late 2010s). Libraries came from UMI-ligation and nested PCR. TCRdb lists the instrument as Illumina MiSeq. The beta constant-region primer was an equimolar mix of two oligonucleotides covering both TRBC1 and TRBC2. TCRdb reanalyzed the raw reads on its own, using fastp at Q25 for trimming and MiXCR for clone calling, and kept in-frame beta chains. Each entry merges the rows of one CDR3 protein and shows their most common DNA and genes. The sample has about 85,000 distinct CDR3 sequences on record, roughly 14% of them singletons. Roughly 0.9% of the sample is taken by the ten largest. Sequencing was done on a sample of central memory CD4+ T cells from blood. The cell subset or site label here, explained by the study, means: central memory, CD45RA- CD27+. Receptor source: a human donor in good health.

This clonotype was picked up a small number of times. This chain links TRBV27 with TRBJ2-1; 13 bases align to TRBD2. The CDR3 runs 22 residues. The germline V gene has CDR1 MNHEY and CDR2 SMNVEV (reference sequence). With 0 bases clipped from V and 1 base from J, the junction kept 15 bases outside the gene matches. The CDR3 sequence is CASSLSAGSLAGGVGSYNEQFF. The DNA for the CDR3 is TGTGCCAGCAGTTTATCGGCAGGGTCACTAGCGGGAGGGGTCGGGTCCTACAATGAGCAGTTCTTC.

This chain links TRBV5-1 with TRBJ1-1, with D unclear. This CDR3 is built from 16 residues. Trimming took off 2 bases at V and 0 bases at J, with 14 bases between the two ends. Germline V gene sequence: CDR1 SGHRS, CDR2 YFSETQ. The CDR3 DNA sequence: TGCGCCAGCAGCTTAAGCTTAAAAGGGATGAACACTGAAGCTTTCTTT. Amino acids: CASSLSLKGMNTEAFF. Full variable domain (outside the CDR3, taken from reference TRBV5-1 and TRBJ1-1): KAGVTQTPRYLIKTRGQQVTLSCSPISGHRSVSWYQQTPGQGLQFLFEYFSETQRNKGNFPGRFSGRQFSNSRSEMNVSTLELGDSALYLCASSLSLKGMNTEAFFGQGTRLTVV.

In its sample, this clonotype was seen many times. V is TRBV19 and J is TRBJ2-3; tentative D call: TRBD1 (5 bases). V dropped 0 bases and J dropped 0 bases, with 10 bases sitting between them. Per germline, CDR1 LNHDA and CDR2 SQIVND (reference sequence). The CDR3 is 16 residues long. The CDR3 region is CASSIDQGTSTDTQYF. CDR3 bases: TGTGCCAGTAGTATAGACCAGGGAACTAGCACAGATACGCAGTATTTT. Supplemented by reference TRBV19 and TRBJ2-3, the full variable domain reads DGGITQSPKYLFRKEGQNVTLSCEQNLNHDAMYWYRQDPGQGLRLIYYSQIVNDFQKGDIAEGYSVSREKKESFPLTVTSAQKNPTAFYLCASSIDQGTSTDTQYFGPGTRLTVL.

The V and J genes are TRBV5-1 and TRBJ2-3; 8 bases match TRBD2. CDR1 is SGHRS and CDR2 is YFSETQ in the germline V gene. The ends lost 4 bases at V and 2 bases at J; junction bases unmatched: 12. The CDR3 consists of 17 residues. CDR3 sequence reads: CASSVFLAGGNTDTQYF. CDR3 sequence (DNA): TGCGCCAGCAGCGTATTTTTGGCGGGAGGTAACACAGATACGCAGTATTTT. The whole variable domain, remainder taken from reference TRBV5-1 and TRBJ2-3, is KAGVTQTPRYLIKTRGQQVTLSCSPISGHRSVSWYQQTPGQGLQFLFEYFSETQRNKGNFPGRFSGRQFSNSRSEMNVSTLELGDSALYLCASSVFLAGGNTDTQYFGPGTRLTVL.

This clonotype was observed many times. The V and J genes are TRBV14 and TRBJ2-1; weak D call: TRBD1 (5 bases). Per the germline V gene, CDR1 is SGHDN and CDR2 is FVKESK. Trimming took 3 bases from V and 11 from J, leaving 14 bases between them. This CDR3 spans 13 amino acids. CDR3 region: CASSHLGQVKQFF. For the CDR3, the DNA is TGTGCCAGCAGCCATCTGGGGCAGGTGAAGCAGTTCTTC.

The CDR3 protein is CASSQSGDFGRETQYF. DNA of the CDR3: TGCGCCAGCAGCCAAAGTGGGGACTTCGGAAGAGAGACCCAGTACTTC. The chain couples TRBV4-1 to TRBJ2-5; possibly TRBD2 for D (6 bases). V was shortened by 2 bases and J by 4 bases, with 17 bases between the two germline ends. This CDR3 has 16 residues. CDR1 is MGHRA, CDR2 YSYEKL, per germline.

This clonotype was found a few times. The rearrangement uses TRBV19 and TRBJ1-2; maybe TRBD1 (5 bases). Germline loops: CDR1 LNHDA, CDR2 SQIVND (reference sequence). Deletions cut 5 bases from V and 6 bases from J, with 13 bases between. There are 13 residues in the CDR3. This CDR3 reads CASSSQGVDGYTF. CDR3 nucleotide sequence: TGTGCCAGTAGTTCCCAGGGTGTGGATGGCTACACCTTC. Filled out from reference TRBV19 and TRBJ1-2, the complete variable domain reads DGGITQSPKYLFRKEGQNVTLSCEQNLNHDAMYWYRQDPGQGLRLIYYSQIVNDFQKGDIAEGYSVSREKKESFPLTVTSAQKNPTAFYLCASSSQGVDGYTFGSGTRLTVV.

The V call is TRBV20-1, the J call TRBJ1-5, with a tentative D call TRBD1 (6 bases). CDR3 length: 15 amino acids. V was trimmed by 2 bases and J by 2 bases, leaving 13 bases between them. Germline CDR1 and CDR2: DFQATT and SNEGSKA (reference sequence). The CDR3 loop reads CSARRQGIGNQPQHF. CDR3 sequence (DNA): TGCAGTGCTAGACGCCAGGGGATAGGCAATCAGCCCCAGCATTTT.

The chain recombines TRBV7-2 with TRBJ2-1, with TRBD1 identical over 9 bases. This CDR3 is 14 amino acids long. V gave up 4 bases and J gave up 4 bases; unmatched junction bases: 2. Germline assignment: CDR1 SGHTA and CDR2 FQGNSA. CDR3 nucleotides: TGTGCCAGCAGCTCTGGGACAGGGTACAATGAGCAGTTCTTC. Protein product: CASSSGTGYNEQFF.

This rearrangement joins TRBV11-2 to TRBJ2-1; a weak D match, TRBD1 (5 bases). Germline CDR1 reads SGHAT; CDR2 reads FQNNGV. The CDR3 extends over 14 amino acids. Trimming cost V 2 bases and J 5 bases, with 10 bases left between them. The CDR3 spells CASSLMTANNEQFF. DNA of the CDR3: TGTGCCAGCAGCTTAATGACAGCCAACAATGAGCAGTTCTTC. Looking up the rest from reference TRBV11-2 and TRBJ2-1 gives the full variable domain: EAGVAQSPRYKIIEKRQSVAFWCNPISGHATLYWYQQILGQGPKLLIQFQNNGVVDDSQLPKDRFSAERLKGVDSTLKIQPAKLEDSAVYLCASSLMTANNEQFFGPGTRLTVL.

At least ten counts were recorded for this clonotype. This sequence joins TRBV6-2 or TRBV6-3 and TRBJ2-2, with 15 bases lining up with TRBD2. The CDR3 is made up of 17 amino acids. CDR1 and CDR2 (germline): MNHEY, SVGEGT. The trim removed 7 bases at V and 6 bases at J, leaving 9 bases unmatched. CDR3 amino acids: CASTPGLAGGGAGELFF. CDR3 DNA: TGTGCCAGCACCCCGGGACTAGCGGGAGGTGGCGCCGGGGAGCTGTTTTTT.

This clonotype was found many times. V gene TRBV5-1 combines with J gene TRBJ1-2, with D uncertain. CDR1 is SGHRS, CDR2 YFSETQ, per germline. This CDR3 is 14 amino acids long. V was cut by 4 bases and J by 2 bases, with 12 bases left in between. CDR3 protein: CASSLDGRNYGYTF. DNA for the CDR3: TGCGCCAGCAGCCTGGACGGCCGGAACTATGGCTACACCTTC.

V is TRBV5-1 and J is TRBJ2-1; 9 nucleotides line up with TRBD2. The CDR3 has 18 amino acids. Germline CDR1 reads SGHRS; CDR2 reads YFSETQ. J was trimmed by 0 bases and V by 0 bases; bases with no gene match: 7. CDR3 DNA: TGCGCCAGCAGCTTGGCCGGTGGCGGGAGGGTCTCCTACAATGAGCAGTTCTTC. Translation: CASSLAGGGRVSYNEQFF. Variable domain in full (rest from reference TRBV5-1 and TRBJ2-1): KAGVTQTPRYLIKTRGQQVTLSCSPISGHRSVSWYQQTPGQGLQFLFEYFSETQRNKGNFPGRFSGRQFSNSRSEMNVSTLELGDSALYLCASSLAGGGRVSYNEQFFGPGTRLTVL.

In this sample, this clonotype turned up a few times. The chain combines TRBV10-3 with TRBJ1-1; unclear D gene. V lost 2 bases and J 2 bases, leaving 6 bases between the germline ends. The CDR3 covers 13 residues. Germline CDR1 is ENHRY and CDR2 is SYGVKD. The CDR3 bases are TGTGCCATCAGTGAGACGGTAAACACTGAAGCTTTCTTT. As protein: CAISETVNTEAFF.

This clonotype has a count of ten or more. The CDR3 protein is CASSFETSPEQYF. The CDR3 DNA reads TGTGCCAGCTCATTCGAGACTAGTCCCGAGCAGTACTTC. This chain links TRBV18 with TRBJ2-7; D is possibly TRBD2 (6 bases). Germline V CDR1 and CDR2: KGHSH, LQKENI. V lost 5 bases, J lost 6 bases, and 14 bases lay in between. CDR3 size: 13 residues.

This clonotype occurred a few times. J is TRBJ2-1 and V is TRBV27; D gene ambiguous. The CDR3 extends over 14 amino acids. Trimming pared 8 bases from V and 1 base from J, leaving 12 bases between. Germline V gives CDR1 MNHEY, CDR2 SMNVEV (reference sequence). The CDR3 protein is CASLDLRSYNEQFF. CDR3 DNA sequence: TGTGCCAGCCTGGACCTCCGGTCCTACAATGAGCAGTTCTTC.

In this sample, this clonotype turned up a few times. J is TRBJ2-7 and V is TRBV27; 13 positions match TRBD2. From germline, CDR1 is MNHEY and CDR2 SMNVEV (reference sequence). The CDR3 has 14 residues. V trimming: 8 bases; J trimming: 3 bases; junction bases outside the gene matches: 4. The CDR3 is CASRGTSGIYEQYF. CDR3 sequence (DNA): TGTGCCAGCCGCGGGACTAGCGGGATCTACGAGCAGTACTTC.

At least ten counts were recorded for this clonotype. This rearrangement joins TRBV21-1 to TRBJ2-5; TRBD2 was called by the table and not checked on the DNA. TRBV21-1 is noted as a pseudogene. This CDR3 region has 16 residues. The CDR3 loop is CASSKALCLPGPSASF. The CDR3 coding sequence is TGTGCCAGCAGCAAAGCCCTATGTCTTCCCGGACCATCGGCGAGCTTC.

This chain joins TRBV28 and TRBJ1-2; TRBD1 matches at 7 bases. Germline lookup yields CDR1 MDHEN and CDR2 SYDVKM. The trim removed 5 bases at V and 5 bases at J, leaving 2 bases unmatched. The CDR3 extends over 12 amino acids. The CDR3 DNA is TGTGCCAGCAGTCAGGGGGTTTATGGCTACACCTTC. Translated, it gives CASSQGVYGYTF.

V and J are TRBV18 and TRBJ1-4; possible D gene TRBD1, 6 bases. This CDR3 is built from 14 residues. The V gene lost 2 bases and the J gene lost 7 bases, with 11 bases spanning the gap. The germline V gene encodes CDR1 KGHSH and CDR2 LQKENI. CDR3 amino acids: CASSPTGIGEKLFF. In DNA, the CDR3 is TGTGCCAGCTCACCAACAGGGATTGGTGAAAAACTGTTTTTT.

Sample share makes this clonotype medium-sized. The rearrangement uses TRBV20-1 and TRBJ2-7, with a tentative D call TRBD1 (8 bases). The CDR3 runs to 14 residues. V was clipped by 3 bases and J by 5 bases, with 17 bases between them. Germline assignment: CDR1 DFQATT and CDR2 SNEGSKA (reference sequence). CDR3 amino acids: CSASREGRGHEQYF. The CDR3 DNA reads as TGCAGTGCTAGCAGGGAGGGCAGGGGGCACGAGCAGTACTTC.

This clonotype was observed a few times. This chain connects TRBV5-1 to TRBJ2-3; D call uncertain. Germline CDR1 SGHRS, CDR2 YFSETQ. Trimming took 1 base from V and 2 from J, leaving 11 bases between them. The length of the CDR3 is 15 residues. CDR3 DNA sequence: TGCGCCAGCAGCTTGAGCGCAGAGTTCACAGATACGCAGTATTTT. Its translation is CASSLSAEFTDTQYF.

The sample holds many counts of this clonotype. V is TRBV11-2 and J is TRBJ2-5; D is ambiguous. CDR1 and CDR2 from the germline V gene are SGHAT and FQNNGV. V shed 1 base and J shed 1 base, with 13 bases lying between them. The length of the CDR3 is 16 residues. The CDR3 spells CASSLASRGIQETQYF. CDR3 nucleotide sequence: TGTGCCAGCAGCTTAGCATCCCGAGGAATCCAAGAGACCCAGTACTTC.

This chain links TRBV12-3 or TRBV12-4 with TRBJ1-2; D is perhaps TRBD1 (5 bases). This CDR3 is 13 amino acids long. The V end was cut by 3 bases, the J end by 7 bases, with 12 bases between. The CDR3 nucleotides are TGTGCCAGCAGTTTGGGCAGGGCGGGTGGCTACACCTTC. The encoded protein is CASSLGRAGGYTF.

This clonotype came up many times. The chain employs TRBV7-9 and TRBJ2-7; D tentatively fits TRBD1 or TRBD2 (5 bases each). Germline V gives CDR1 SEHNR, CDR2 FQNEAQ (reference sequence). V was cut by 1 base and J by 6 bases, with 10 bases left in between. This CDR3 comprises 13 residues. DNA of the CDR3: TGTGCCAGCAGCTTAGACGGGACCGGCGAGCAGTACTTC. This codes for CASSLDGTGEQYF.

This clonotype has a handful of counts. The CDR3 DNA follows: TGTGCCACCAGCAGTCGCAAGGGGCGGAAAACCAATCAGCCCCAGCATTTT. This encodes CATSSRKGRKTNQPQHF. The chain combines TRBV15 with TRBJ1-5; a possible D gene is TRBD1 (5 bases). The CDR3 is made up of 17 amino acids. Trimming removed 3 bases at V and 3 bases at J, with 18 bases between. Germline loops: CDR1 LNHNV, CDR2 YYDKDF (reference sequence).

This clonotype has only a few counts. The rearrangement joins TRBV7-9 to TRBJ2-7; the D gene is possibly TRBD2 (7 bases). The CDR3 totals 15 residues. V was pared by 4 bases and J by 7 bases, with 20 bases between. CDR1 is SEHNR, CDR2 FQNEAQ, per germline (reference sequence). The CDR3 here is CASSSPDRGGQEQYF. CDR3 DNA sequence: TGTGCCAGCAGCTCCCCCGATAGGGGGGGGCAAGAGCAGTACTTC.